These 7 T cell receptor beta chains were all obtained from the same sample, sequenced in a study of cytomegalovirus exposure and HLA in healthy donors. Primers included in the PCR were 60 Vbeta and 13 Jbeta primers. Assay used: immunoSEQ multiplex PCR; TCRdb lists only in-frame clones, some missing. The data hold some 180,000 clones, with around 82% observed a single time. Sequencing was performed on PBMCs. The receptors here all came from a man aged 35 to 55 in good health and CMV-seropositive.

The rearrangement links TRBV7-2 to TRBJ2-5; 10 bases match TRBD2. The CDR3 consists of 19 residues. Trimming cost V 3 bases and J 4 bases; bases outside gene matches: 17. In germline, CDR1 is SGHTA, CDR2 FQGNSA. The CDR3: CASSLRPGLARAMAETQYF. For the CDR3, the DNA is TGTGCCAGCAGCTTGAGGCCGGGACTAGCGCGTGCCATGGCAGAGACCCAGTACTTC.

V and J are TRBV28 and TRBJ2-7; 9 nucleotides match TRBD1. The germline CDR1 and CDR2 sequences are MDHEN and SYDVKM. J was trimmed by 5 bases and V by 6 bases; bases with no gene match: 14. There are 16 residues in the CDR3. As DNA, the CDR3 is TGTGCCAGCAGCTCCGGACAGGGGTACCGGATCCACGAGCAGTACTTC. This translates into CASSSGQGYRIHEQYF.

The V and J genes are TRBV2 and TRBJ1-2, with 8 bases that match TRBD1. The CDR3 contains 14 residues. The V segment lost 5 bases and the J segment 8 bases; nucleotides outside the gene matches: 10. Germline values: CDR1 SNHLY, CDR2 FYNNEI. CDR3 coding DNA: TGTGCCAGCAGTAACCTCAGGGGGCACAGCGGCTACACCTTC. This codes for CASSNLRGHSGYTF.

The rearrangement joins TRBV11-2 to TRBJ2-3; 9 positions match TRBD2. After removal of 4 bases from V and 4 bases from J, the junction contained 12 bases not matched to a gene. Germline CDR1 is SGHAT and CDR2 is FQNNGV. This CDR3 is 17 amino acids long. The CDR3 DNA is TGTGCCAGCAGCTGGGAGACTAGCGGCTATGTGGCAGATACGCAGTATTTT. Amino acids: CASSWETSGYVADTQYF.

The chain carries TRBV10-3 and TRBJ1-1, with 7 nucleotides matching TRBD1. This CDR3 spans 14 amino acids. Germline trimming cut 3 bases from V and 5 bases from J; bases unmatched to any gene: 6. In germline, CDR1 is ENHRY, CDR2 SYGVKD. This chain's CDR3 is CAISELMGQTEAFF. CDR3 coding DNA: TGTGCCATCAGTGAACTAATGGGACAGACTGAAGCTTTCTTT.

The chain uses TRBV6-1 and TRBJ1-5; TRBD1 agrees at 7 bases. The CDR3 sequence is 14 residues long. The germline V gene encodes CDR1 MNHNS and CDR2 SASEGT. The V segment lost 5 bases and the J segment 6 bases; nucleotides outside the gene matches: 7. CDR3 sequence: CASSRKGQFQPQHF. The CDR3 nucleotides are TGTGCCAGCAGTCGTAAGGGACAGTTTCAGCCCCAGCATTTT.

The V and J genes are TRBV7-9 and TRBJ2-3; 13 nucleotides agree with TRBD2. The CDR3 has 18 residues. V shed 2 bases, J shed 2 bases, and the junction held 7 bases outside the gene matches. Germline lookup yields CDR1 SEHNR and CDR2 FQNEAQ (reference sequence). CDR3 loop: CASSLYSGLAGHTDTQYF. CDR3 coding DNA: TGTGCCAGCAGCTTATACTCGGGACTAGCGGGGCACACAGATACGCAGTATTTT.